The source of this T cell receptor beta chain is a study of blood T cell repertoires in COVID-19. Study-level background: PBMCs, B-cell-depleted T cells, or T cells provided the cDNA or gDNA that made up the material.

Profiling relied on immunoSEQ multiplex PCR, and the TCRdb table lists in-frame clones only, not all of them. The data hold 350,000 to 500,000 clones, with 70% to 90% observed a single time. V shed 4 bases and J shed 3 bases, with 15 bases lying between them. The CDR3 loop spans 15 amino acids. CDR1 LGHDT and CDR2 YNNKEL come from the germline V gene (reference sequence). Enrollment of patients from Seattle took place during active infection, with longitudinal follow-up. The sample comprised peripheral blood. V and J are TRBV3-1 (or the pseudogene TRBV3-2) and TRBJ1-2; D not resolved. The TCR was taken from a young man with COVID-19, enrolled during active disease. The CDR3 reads CASSPPQAVDYGYTF. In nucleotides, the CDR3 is TGTGCCAGCAGCCCCCCCCAGGCCGTGGACTATGGCTACACCTTC.